These T cell receptor beta chains were read from a single sample in a study of blood T cell repertoires in COVID-19. Generated by immunoSEQ multiplex PCR, the TCRdb table keeps only in-frame clones and is missing some. This table has about 200,000 clones, around 86% appearing once. Sequencing used PBMCs or T cells enriched from blood (not recorded which). Source of these receptors: a woman aged 40 to 50 with acute COVID-19. Each CDR3 is given with its conserved first and last residue.

V gene	J gene	CDR3 protein
TRBV5-1	TRBJ2-5	CASSLLPGETQYF
TRBV3-1/TRBV3-2	TRBJ2-7	CASSRQESYEQYF
TRBV29-1	TRBJ1-2	CSVGTGAGYGYTF
TRBV5-1	TRBJ1-4	CASSFEMGREKLFF
TRBV9	TRBJ1-2	CASSGPAGQGPYGYTF
TRBV6-1	TRBJ2-1	CASSEGTGRINEQFF
TRBV11-3	TRBJ2-1	CASSLELTTGVGNEQFF
TRBV6-5	TRBJ2-1	CASSSGLSGNEQFF
TRBV6-5	TRBJ1-3	CASRSSGQGAVYF
TRBV7-9	TRBJ1-1	CASSLWTPRNTEAFF
TRBV11-2	TRBJ1-1	CASSHGGASLNTEAFF
TRBV19	TRBJ2-7	CASSPRQDLYEQYF
TRBV5-4	TRBJ2-5	CASSFGQGVSGETQYF
TRBV19	TRBJ1-3	CASSIDLGGAHSGNTIYF
TRBV6-5	TRBJ2-1	CASSPGGYLYNEQFF
TRBV6-6	TRBJ2-2	CASSYSGRGNTGELFF
TRBV18	TRBJ1-2	CASSPSGRIDYGYTF
TRBV4-3	TRBJ2-2	CAPPGESGAGGSLDTGELFF
TRBV6-4	TRBJ2-3	CASSARGDTQYF
TRBV11-2	TRBJ1-2	CASTLEGGGVYGYTF
TRBV4-1	TRBJ1-1	CASSHRGSVEAFF
TRBV28	TRBJ2-7	CASRPGQNYEQYF
TRBV19	TRBJ2-7	CASSPQGESEQYF
TRBV27	TRBJ2-7	CASSPLLSSEQYF